The 10 T cell receptor beta chains given below trace back to one sample, sequenced in a study of blood T cell repertoires in COVID-19. Measured with immunoSEQ multiplex PCR; TCRdb has only the in-frame clones, and not every one. The sample consists of roughly 260,000 clones, approximately 82% of them appearing once. Sequenced sample: peripheral blood. The receptors come from a woman under 30 with acute or convalescent COVID-19.

The V call is TRBV7-9, the J call TRBJ2-1; no firm D call. V dropped 0 bases and J dropped 8 bases, with 8 bases sitting between them. Germline lookup yields CDR1 SEHNR and CDR2 FQNEAQ (reference sequence). This CDR3 is 13 amino acids long. The CDR3 bases are TGTGCCAGCAGCTTAGCGGAGCTGTATGAGCAGTTCTTC. It translates to CASSLAELYEQFF. The whole variable domain, filled in from reference TRBV7-9 and TRBJ2-1, reads DTGVSQNPRHKITKRGQNVTFRCDPISEHNRLYWYRQTLGQGPEFLTYFQNEAQLEKSRLLSDRFSAERPKGSFSTLEIQRTEQGDSAMYLCASSLAELYEQFFGPGTRLTVL.

This chain links TRBV18 with TRBJ2-7; 12 positions agree with TRBD2. The J segment lost 2 bases and the V segment lost 3 bases, leaving 2 bases of the junction unmatched. The CDR3 sequence is 15 residues long. Germline V gives CDR1 KGHSH, CDR2 LQKENI. CDR3 sequence (DNA): TGTGCCAGCTCACCCGCTAGCGGGAGGGCCTACGAGCAGTACTTC. Translated: CASSPASGRAYEQYF.

The chain employs TRBV6-1 and TRBJ2-7, with D tentatively TRBD1 (6 bases). Germline CDR1 reads MNHNS; CDR2 reads SASEGT. This CDR3 comprises 15 residues. Trimming cost V 3 bases and J 0 bases, with 12 bases left between them. CDR3 sequence: CASSDPTGPSYEQYF. Here the CDR3 DNA reads TGTGCCAGCAGTGACCCGACAGGCCCCTCCTACGAGCAGTACTTC.

The chain has TRBV6-5 and TRBJ1-1; unclear D gene. V was clipped by 0 bases and J by 0 bases, with 8 bases between them. This CDR3 region has 15 residues. The V gene's germline CDR1 is MNHEY and CDR2 SVGAGI. The CDR3 DNA is TGTGCCAGCAGTTACTCGAGGGCCATGAACACTGAAGCTTTCTTT. This translates into CASSYSRAMNTEAFF.

This clone was detected only a few times. The V and J genes are TRBV13 and TRBJ2-2, with 12 bases matching TRBD2. CDR1 and CDR2 (germline): PRHDT, FYEKMQ (reference sequence). V was pared by 6 bases and J by 6 bases, with 8 bases of the junction left unmatched. This CDR3 has 16 amino acids. The DNA of the CDR3 is TGTGCCAGCAGAAATGGACTAGCGGGACAGGCCGGGGAGCTGTTTTTT. It codes for CASRNGLAGQAGELFF.

The chain has TRBV12-3 or TRBV12-4 and TRBJ2-7, with D hard to call. This CDR3 is 13 amino acids long. Trimming left V 5 bases short and J 6 bases short, with 14 bases between. The CDR3 DNA is TGTGCCAGCAGTCCAACTGCTTTCGGCGAGCAGTACTTC. Its translation is CASSPTAFGEQYF.

The chain uses TRBV7-6 and TRBJ2-3; 7 nucleotides match TRBD2. The CDR3 is 17 residues long. V trimming: 1 base; J trimming: 2 bases; junction bases outside the gene matches: 9. CDR1 is SGHVS and CDR2 is FNYEAQ in the germline V gene. In DNA form, the CDR3 reads TGTGCCAGCAGCTTAGGGGCCGGGGAGGGCCCCACAGATACGCAGTATTTT. Translation: CASSLGAGEGPTDTQYF.

CDR3 sequence reads: CSVEFGTGTPEQYF. Written as DNA, the CDR3 is TGCAGCGTTGAGTTCGGGACAGGGACACCCGAGCAGTACTTC. The chain combines TRBV29-1 with TRBJ2-7, with 9 bases identical to TRBD1. The J segment lost 6 bases and the V segment lost 3 bases, leaving 9 bases of the junction unmatched. The CDR3 consists of 14 residues. Germline CDR1 SQVTM, CDR2 ANQGSEA.

This clone was found a few times. In the same sample, other DNA sequences code for this CDR3. The V gene is TRBV19, the J gene TRBJ2-6; tentatively, D is TRBD2 (5 bases). CDR3 size: 16 residues. V shed 3 bases and J shed 0 bases, with 9 bases lying between them. CDR1 and CDR2 (germline): LNHDA, SQIVND (reference sequence). The CDR3 bases are TGTGCCAGTAGTATCGGACTGATCTCTGGGGCCAACGTCCTGACTTTC. Its translation is CASSIGLISGANVLTF.

The chain combines TRBV29-1 with TRBJ2-5; D is unresolved. Germline CDR1 SQVTM, CDR2 ANQGSEA. The CDR3 has 14 amino acids. V was clipped by 6 bases and J by 3 bases, with 17 bases between them. The CDR3 coding sequence is TGCAGCGTGGAGTCCTGGCAGTCAGAAGAGACCCAGTACTTC. This translates into CSVESWQSEETQYF.